Sequencing of this TCR beta chain was carried out in a study of control samples from healthy donors and cancer patients. The CDR3 length is 15 residues. After removal of 6 bases from V and 6 bases from J, the junction contained 10 bases not matched to a gene. Germline values: CDR1 MDHEN, CDR2 SYDVKM. Some clones are missing from TCRdb's copy, which holds only in-frame ones; the method was immunoSEQ multiplex PCR. The data show 100,000 to 150,000 clones, about 89% seen once. Sequenced input: blood. V gene TRBV28 combines with J gene TRBJ1-5; 8 bases match TRBD1. This receptor was identified in a man in his 60s in good health. The CDR3 region is CASSLAGGPSQPQHF. CDR3 sequence (DNA): TGTGCCAGCAGCTTAGCAGGGGGCCCCAGTCAGCCCCAGCATTTT.